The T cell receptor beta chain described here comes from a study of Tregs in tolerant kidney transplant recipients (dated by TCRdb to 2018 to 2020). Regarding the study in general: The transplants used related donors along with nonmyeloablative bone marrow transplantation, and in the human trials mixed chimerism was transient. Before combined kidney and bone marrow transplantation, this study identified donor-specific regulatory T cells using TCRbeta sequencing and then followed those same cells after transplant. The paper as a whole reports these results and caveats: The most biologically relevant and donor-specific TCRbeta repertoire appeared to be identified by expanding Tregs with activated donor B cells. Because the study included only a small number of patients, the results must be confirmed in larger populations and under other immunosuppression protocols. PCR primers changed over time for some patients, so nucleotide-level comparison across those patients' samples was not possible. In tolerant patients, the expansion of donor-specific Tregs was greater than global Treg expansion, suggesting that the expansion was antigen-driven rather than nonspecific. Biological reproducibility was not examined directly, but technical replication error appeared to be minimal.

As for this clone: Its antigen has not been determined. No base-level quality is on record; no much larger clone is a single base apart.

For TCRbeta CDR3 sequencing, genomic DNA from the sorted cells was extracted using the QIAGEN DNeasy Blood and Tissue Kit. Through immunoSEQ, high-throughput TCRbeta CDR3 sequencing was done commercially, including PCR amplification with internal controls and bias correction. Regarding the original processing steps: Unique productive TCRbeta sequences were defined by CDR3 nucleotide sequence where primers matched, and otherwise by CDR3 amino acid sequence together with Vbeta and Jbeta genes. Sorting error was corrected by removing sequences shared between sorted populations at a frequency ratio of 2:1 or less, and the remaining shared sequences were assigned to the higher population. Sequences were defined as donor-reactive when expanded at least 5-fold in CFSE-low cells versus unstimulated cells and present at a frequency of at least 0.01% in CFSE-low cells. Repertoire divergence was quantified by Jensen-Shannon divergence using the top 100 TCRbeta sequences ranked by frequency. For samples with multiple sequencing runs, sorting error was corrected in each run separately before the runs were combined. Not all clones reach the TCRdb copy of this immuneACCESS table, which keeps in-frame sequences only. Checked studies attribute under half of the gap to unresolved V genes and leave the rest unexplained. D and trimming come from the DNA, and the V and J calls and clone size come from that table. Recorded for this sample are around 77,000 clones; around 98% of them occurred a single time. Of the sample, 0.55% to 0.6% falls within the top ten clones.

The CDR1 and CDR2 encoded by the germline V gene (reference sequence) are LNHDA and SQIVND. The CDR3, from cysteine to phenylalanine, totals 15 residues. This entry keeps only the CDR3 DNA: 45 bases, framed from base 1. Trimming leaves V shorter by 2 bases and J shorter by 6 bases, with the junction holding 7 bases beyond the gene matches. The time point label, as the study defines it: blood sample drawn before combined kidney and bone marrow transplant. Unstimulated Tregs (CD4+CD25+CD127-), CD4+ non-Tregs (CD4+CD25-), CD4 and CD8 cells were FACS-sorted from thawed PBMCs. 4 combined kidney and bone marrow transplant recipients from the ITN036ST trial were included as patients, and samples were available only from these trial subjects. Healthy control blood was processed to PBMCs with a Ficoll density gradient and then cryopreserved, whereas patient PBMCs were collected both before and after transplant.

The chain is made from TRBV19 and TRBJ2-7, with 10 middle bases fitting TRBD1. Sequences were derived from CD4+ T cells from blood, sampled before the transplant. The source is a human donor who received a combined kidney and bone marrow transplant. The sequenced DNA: TGTGCCAGTAGTATATTGGGACAGGGGTTAACCGAGCAGTACTTC. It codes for CASSILGQGLTEQYF.